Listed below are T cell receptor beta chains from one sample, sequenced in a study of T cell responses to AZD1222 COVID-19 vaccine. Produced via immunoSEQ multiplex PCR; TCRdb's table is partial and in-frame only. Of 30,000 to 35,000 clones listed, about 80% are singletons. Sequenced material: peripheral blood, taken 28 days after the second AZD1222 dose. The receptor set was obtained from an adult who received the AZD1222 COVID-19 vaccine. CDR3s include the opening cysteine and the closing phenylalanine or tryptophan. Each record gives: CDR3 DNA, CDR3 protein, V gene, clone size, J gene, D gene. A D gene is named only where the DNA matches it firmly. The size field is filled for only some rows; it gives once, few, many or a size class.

CDR3nt: TGTGCCAGTAGTAGATATGGACAGGGGAACACTGAAGCTTTCTTT
CDR3aa: CASSRYGQGNTEAFF
v_gene: TRBV19
abundance: few
j_gene: TRBJ1-1
d_gene: TRBD1

CDR3nt: TGTGCCAGCTCAGTAGGGAATAGCGGGGCAGAAGAGCAGTTCTTC
CDR3aa: CASSVGNSGAEEQFF
v_gene: TRBV18
abundance: .
j_gene: TRBJ2-1
d_gene: TRBD2

CDR3nt: TGTGCCAGCAGCCAAGGCGGGGGGCCCCGCAATGAGCAGTTCTTC
CDR3aa: CASSQGGGPRNEQFF
v_gene: TRBV3-1/TRBV3-2
abundance: .
j_gene: TRBJ2-1
d_gene: TRBD2

CDR3nt: TGTGCCAGTAGTGAGGGACAGGGCCGATCACCCCTCCACTTT
CDR3aa: CASSEGQGRSPLHF
v_gene: TRBV19
abundance: .
j_gene: TRBJ1-6
d_gene: TRBD1

CDR3nt: TGTGCCAGCAGCTTAGCGATAGCTAGTGCAGGGGGTACGCAGTATTTT
CDR3aa: CASSLAIASAGGTQYF
v_gene: TRBV7-6
abundance: .
j_gene: TRBJ2-3
d_gene: TRBD1

CDR3nt: TGTGCCAGCAGTGATTCGGGAGTCGGGCAGCCCCAGCATTTT
CDR3aa: CASSDSGVGQPQHF
v_gene: TRBV25-1
abundance: .
j_gene: TRBJ1-5
d_gene: .

CDR3nt: TGTGCCAGCAGCCCAGGGCCCTATGGCTACACCTTC
CDR3aa: CASSPGPYGYTF
v_gene: TRBV14
abundance: medium-sized
j_gene: TRBJ1-2
d_gene: .

CDR3nt: TGCGCCAGCAGCCAAGACCGGCTAGCGGGAGAAGTAACCGGGGAGCTGTTTTTT
CDR3aa: CASSQDRLAGEVTGELFF
v_gene: TRBV4-1
abundance: few
j_gene: TRBJ2-2
d_gene: TRBD2

CDR3nt: TGTGCCAGCTCACCAAGGGGGAGTTGGGACACTGAAGCTTTCTTT
CDR3aa: CASSPRGSWDTEAFF
v_gene: TRBV18
abundance: .
j_gene: TRBJ1-1
d_gene: .

CDR3nt: TGTGCCAGCAGCCAACAGGGCGTTAATGGCTACACCTTC
CDR3aa: CASSQQGVNGYTF
v_gene: TRBV6-5
abundance: .
j_gene: TRBJ1-2
d_gene: .

CDR3nt: TGTGCCAGCAGCTCAGAGCAAATGGACAGGGGAGAGACTGAAGCTTTCTTT
CDR3aa: CASSSEQMDRGETEAFF
v_gene: TRBV7-9
abundance: few
j_gene: TRBJ1-1
d_gene: TRBD1

CDR3nt: TGTGCCAGTAGTGAGATGGGGGGCGCCAATAAGCCCCAGCATTTT
CDR3aa: CASSEMGGANKPQHF
v_gene: TRBV19
abundance: .
j_gene: TRBJ1-5
d_gene: .

CDR3nt: TGTGCCACCAGCAGATCAGGGCAGGGGACTGAAGCTTTCTTT
CDR3aa: CATSRSGQGTEAFF
v_gene: TRBV15
abundance: .
j_gene: TRBJ1-1
d_gene: .

CDR3nt: TGTGCCAGCAGCTTAGCTGGGGGGGCCGGCACTGAAGCTTTCTTT
CDR3aa: CASSLAGGAGTEAFF
v_gene: TRBV13
abundance: .
j_gene: TRBJ1-1
d_gene: .

CDR3nt: TGTGCCAGTACCAGCTCAACAGGGAGCAATCAGCCCCAGCATTTT
CDR3aa: CASTSSTGSNQPQHF
v_gene: TRBV19
abundance: .
j_gene: TRBJ1-5
d_gene: .

CDR3nt: TGTGCCTGGAGCACCGGAAACGTAAGAGCTTTCTTT
CDR3aa: CAWSTGNVRAFF
v_gene: TRBV30
abundance: .
j_gene: TRBJ1-1
d_gene: .

CDR3nt: TGCGCCAGCAGCCCTCTGGGACTAACAACGAACATTCAGTACTTC
CDR3aa: CASSPLGLTTNIQYF
v_gene: TRBV4-1
abundance: .
j_gene: TRBJ2-4
d_gene: TRBD2

CDR3nt: TGTGCCAGCAGCCACAAGACTAGCGGGAGCGATGAGCAGTTCTTC
CDR3aa: CASSHKTSGSDEQFF
v_gene: TRBV5-4
abundance: few
j_gene: TRBJ2-1
d_gene: TRBD2

CDR3nt: TGCAGCGTCGGAGACAGAAACTATGGCTACACCTTC
CDR3aa: CSVGDRNYGYTF
v_gene: TRBV29-1
abundance: once
j_gene: TRBJ1-2
d_gene: .

CDR3nt: TGTGCCAGCAGCTTACAGGCAGGCCGATCTGGAAACACCATATATTTT
CDR3aa: CASSLQAGRSGNTIYF
v_gene: TRBV7-2
abundance: .
j_gene: TRBJ1-3
d_gene: .

CDR3nt: TGTGCCAGCAGCTTTACGCAGACAGTCGTCTCCTACAATGAGCAGTTCTTC
CDR3aa: CASSFTQTVVSYNEQFF
v_gene: TRBV11-2
abundance: .
j_gene: TRBJ2-1
d_gene: .

CDR3nt: TGCAGCGGGCTAGCGGGGGGCCCCAATGAGCAGTTCTTC
CDR3aa: CSGLAGGPNEQFF
v_gene: TRBV29-1
abundance: once
j_gene: TRBJ2-1
d_gene: TRBD2

CDR3nt: TGTGCCCGCAGCGTAGGACTAGCGGGGGGGGAGACCCAGTACTTC
CDR3aa: CARSVGLAGGETQYF
v_gene: TRBV9
abundance: .
j_gene: TRBJ2-5
d_gene: TRBD2

CDR3nt: TGTGCCAGCAGGGAACCGGGACCGAATTCACCCCTCCACTTT
CDR3aa: CASREPGPNSPLHF
v_gene: TRBV27
abundance: few
j_gene: TRBJ1-6
d_gene: .

CDR3nt: TGTGCCAGCAGCTCTTTGGAATCTGGAAACACCATATATTTT
CDR3aa: CASSSLESGNTIYF
v_gene: TRBV7-9
abundance: .
j_gene: TRBJ1-3
d_gene: .

CDR3nt: TGCGCCAGCAGCTTGGCGGGACAGCTCTACGAGCAGTACTTC
CDR3aa: CASSLAGQLYEQYF
v_gene: TRBV5-1
abundance: few
j_gene: TRBJ2-7
d_gene: TRBD1

CDR3nt: TGTGCCACCAGTGATGGGAAGCCGGGACAAAGTGGCTACACCTTC
CDR3aa: CATSDGKPGQSGYTF
v_gene: TRBV24-1
abundance: .
j_gene: TRBJ1-2
d_gene: .

CDR3nt: TGTGCCAGTAGTATGCCCGGGGGAGGGACTGGGGCCAACGTCCTGACTTTC
CDR3aa: CASSMPGGGTGANVLTF
v_gene: TRBV19
abundance: .
j_gene: TRBJ2-6
d_gene: TRBD2

CDR3nt: TGTGCCAGCAGCTTACCGCGCCAGACTCCCTACAATCAGCCCCAGCATTTT
CDR3aa: CASSLPRQTPYNQPQHF
v_gene: TRBV7-9
abundance: .
j_gene: TRBJ1-5
d_gene: .

CDR3nt: TGTGCCAGCAGCTTGCACAGGGGTAGCGGAGCTAATGAGCAGTTCTTC
CDR3aa: CASSLHRGSGANEQFF
v_gene: TRBV5-8
abundance: once
j_gene: TRBJ2-1
d_gene: .

CDR3nt: TGTGCCAGCAGCCCTACTCGTGGCCCAGGGTCCAACACTGAAGCTTTCTTT
CDR3aa: CASSPTRGPGSNTEAFF
v_gene: TRBV7-8
abundance: few
j_gene: TRBJ1-1
d_gene: .

CDR3nt: TGTGCCAGCAGTTACTCGGGTCAAGTGGCTTTCTTT
CDR3aa: CASSYSGQVAFF
v_gene: TRBV6-5
abundance: .
j_gene: TRBJ1-1
d_gene: .

CDR3nt: TGTGCCAGCAGCGTCGGACAGGCAGATGGCTACACCTTC
CDR3aa: CASSVGQADGYTF
v_gene: TRBV5-4
abundance: medium-sized
j_gene: TRBJ1-2
d_gene: TRBD1

CDR3nt: TGTGCCAGCAGCCACCCCTTAACAGGGACTGGGCGGAGCAATGAGCAGTTCTTC
CDR3aa: CASSHPLTGTGRSNEQFF
v_gene: TRBV4-2
abundance: .
j_gene: TRBJ2-1
d_gene: .

CDR3nt: TGTGCCAGAACCGTTGCAGGGATAGCGGGAATGAAGACCACCCAACGGAATGAGCAGTTCTTC
CDR3aa: CARTVAGIAGMKTTQRNEQFF
v_gene: TRBV5-3
abundance: .
j_gene: TRBJ2-1
d_gene: TRBD2

CDR3nt: TGTGCCAGCAGCCAAGGGGGGTCGGTGACTGAAGCTTTCTTT
CDR3aa: CASSQGGSVTEAFF
v_gene: TRBV3-1/TRBV3-2
abundance: .
j_gene: TRBJ1-1
d_gene: .

CDR3nt: TGTGCCAGCGCCTGGGGGGGGGCAAGCTCCTACAATGAGCAGTTCTTC
CDR3aa: CASAWGGASSYNEQFF
v_gene: TRBV11-2
abundance: .
j_gene: TRBJ2-1
d_gene: .

CDR3nt: TGTGCCAGCAGTGACTCGGGGTCCACAGGTCTCACCGGGGAGCTGTTTTTT
CDR3aa: CASSDSGSTGLTGELFF
v_gene: TRBV6-4
abundance: .
j_gene: TRBJ2-2
d_gene: .

CDR3nt: TGTGCCAGCAGCTTATGGACGGCGAACACTGAAGCTTTCTTT
CDR3aa: CASSLWTANTEAFF
v_gene: TRBV7-8
abundance: few
j_gene: TRBJ1-1
d_gene: .

CDR3nt: TGTGCCAGCAGCTTAGATGCGAGAACTGAAGCTTTCTTT
CDR3aa: CASSLDARTEAFF
v_gene: TRBV7-9
abundance: .
j_gene: TRBJ1-1
d_gene: .